This TCR beta chain is drawn from a study of T cell clones after liver transplantation. Trimming removed 3 bases at V and 3 bases at J, with 9 bases between. CDR3 size: 13 residues. Germline V gene data show CDR1 as MDHEN and CDR2 as SYDVKM. Sequencing used immunoSEQ multiplex PCR; TCRdb keeps in-frame clones, though not all of them. The data hold approximately 68,000 clones, with 75% to 90% observed a single time. Source: CD4+ T cells from blood, taken before liver transplant. The sequence came from a human donor who received a liver transplant. The chain is built from TRBV28 and TRBJ2-7; perhaps D is TRBD1 or TRBD2 (5 bases each). The CDR3 here is CASSFEGIYEQYF. The CDR3 DNA reads TGTGCCAGCAGTTTTGAGGGGATCTACGAGCAGTACTTC.